The source of this TCR beta chain is a study of shared clonotypes between healthy human individuals. A word on this clone: Its antigen is undetermined.

Regarding the study as a whole: In contrast to clonotypes shared by all four donors, non-shared clonotypes had lower generation probabilities.

The CDR3 has 15 amino acids. Germline lookup yields CDR1 ENHRY and CDR2 SYGVKD. V shed 5 bases and J shed 0 bases, with 11 bases lying between them. Sequencing used immunoSEQ multiplex PCR; TCRdb keeps in-frame clones, though not all of them. Of around 2.1 million clones listed, nearly 97% are singletons. The sequence was obtained from a man aged 18 to 30 in good health. The sample was naive CD4+ T cells sorted from blood. Specified subset: CD45RA+ positively selected. The V and J genes are TRBV10-3 and TRBJ2-1; D unresolved. The CDR3 region is CAISWAASSYNEQFF. The DNA for the CDR3 is TGTGCCATCAGTTGGGCCGCTAGCTCCTACAATGAGCAGTTCTTC.